The source of this T cell receptor (beta chain) is a study of blood T cell repertoires in COVID-19 (dated by TCRdb to 2019 to 2021). In terms of the full investigation: The collaborator samples originated in the United States, Italy and Spain and spanned the acute and convalescent phases of COVID-19. Samples came from the ongoing ImmuneRACE study (first 160 participants) plus 1,254 subjects from 6 global collaborators. HLA class I and class II types, where available, came from metadata supplied by the sample provider rather than from assay-based typing. Subjects who had been exposed to COVID-19, were actively infected with it, or had recovered from it provided the deeply sampled blood TCRbeta repertoires that made up the dataset. A freely available public database, intended as a resource for researchers studying the immune response to SARS-CoV-2, is where the repertoires were released. The material from the prospective study consisted of cDNA or gDNA derived from T cells, B-cell-depleted T cells, or PBMCs. A de-identified subject ID, COVID-19 status, age in years and sex were almost always included in the sample metadata.

Regarding this clone: The clone's antigen remains unknown. The sample holds no much larger clone one base away, and base qualities are not on file.

The paper's findings and limits, for the study overall: Clinical and demographic metadata were provided uncurated, with the amount varying by source and participant.

One collaborating source in Seattle enrolled patients during active infection and followed them longitudinally through the course of disease. Whole blood was collected in K2EDTA tubes by collaborating institutions according to the institutions' own protocols. Collaborator samples were shipped for TCRbeta analysis as frozen whole blood, isolated PBMCs, or DNA extracted from either sample type. TCRbeta CDR3 regions were amplified from genomic DNA by means of the immunoSEQ Assay, a bias-controlled multiplex PCR. The original methods were these. The number of nucleated cells in each sample was estimated by amplification of reference gene primers within the assay. To quantify the absolute abundance of each unique TCRbeta CDR3 rearrangement, sequence reads were collapsed and filtered. For each sample, productive Simpson clonality was calculated by taking the square root of Simpson's diversity index across productive rearrangements. TCRdb stores this immuneACCESS table with in-frame sequences only. Part of the clones is absent; in the studies checked, under half of the shortfall reflects unresolved V genes, and no reason is known for the rest. Clonal size and the V and J genes are those of that table, whereas D and trimming came from the DNA. The sample contains approximately 300,000 clones, approximately 90% of them found a single time. Together, the top ten hold 6.3% of the sample.

The origin of this receptor is a woman between 45 and 65 years old with COVID-19, enrolled during active disease. Sequenced sample: peripheral blood.

CDR3 sequence: CASSTRQGLTEAFF. The DNA sequence follows: TGTGCCAGTAGTACACGACAGGGGTTGACTGAAGCTTTCTTT. The sequence joins TRBV19 to TRBJ1-1; 8 bases in between match TRBD1. CDR1 and CDR2, per the germline V gene (reference sequence), are LNHDA and SQIVND. Taken from cysteine to phenylalanine, the CDR3 has 14 residues. CDR3 DNA is the only sequence kept; it has 42 bases, read in frame from the first base. Trimming accounts for 4 bases at V and 5 bases at J, while the number of junction bases matched to no gene is 6.